This T cell receptor (beta chain) is drawn from a study of neurological immune-mediated disorders. Study-wide points: One related-CDR3 cluster, found by phylogenetic grouping, held repertoires of 18 of 34 multiple sclerosis patients and is a possible signature.

Trimming cost V 0 bases and J 2 bases, with 9 bases left between them. In germline, CDR1 is SGDLS, CDR2 YYNGEE. The CDR3 runs 15 residues. By 5'RACE with 10-nucleotide random UMIs, the cDNA was made. MiXCR, run by TCRdb on the 5' RACE reads, gives a single entry per CDR3 protein. The sample holds 50,000 to 60,000 distinct CDR3 sequences, 2% to 2.5% seen once. This clonotype was seen at least ten times. What it binds is not known. This sequence originates from a man between 50 and 59 years old with multiple sclerosis. Specimen: PBMCs. This rearrangement joins TRBV9 to TRBJ2-4, with D possibly matching TRBD2 (6 bases). This CDR3 is CASSVEGRSKNIQYF. The CDR3, as DNA: TGTGCCAGCAGCGTAGAGGGGAGGTCCAAAAACATTCAGTACTTC.